Shown below are 29 T cell receptor beta chains from a single sample sequenced in a study of early T cells in non-severe SARS-CoV-2 infection listed by TCRdb under 2021. Libraries were prepared through 5' RACE. TCRdb shows the sequencer as NextSeq 500. The public reads were reanalyzed by TCRdb: fastp trimming at Q25, MiXCR alignment, in-frame beta chains only. All rows with the same CDR3 protein become a single entry with the most common DNA and genes. The sample has over 45,000 distinct CDR3 sequences on record, about 7.7% of them singletons. Of the sample, roughly a tenth is held by the ten largest clones. The source material was whole blood, sampled at baseline. All receptors derive from an adult who was a healthcare worker with PCR-confirmed SARS-CoV-2 infection or an uninfected control (not recorded which).

This clonotype was recorded at least ten times. The chain links TRBV7-2 to TRBJ2-1; TRBD2 aligns across 10 bases. The V and J ends lost 10 bases and 3 bases, in that order; junction bases with no gene match: 15. The germline gives CDR1 SGHTA, CDR2 FQGNSA. The CDR3 runs to 17 residues. The CDR3 region is CANWGTSDWWSYNEQFF. Written as DNA, the CDR3 is TGTGCCAACTGGGGGACTAGCGACTGGTGGAGCTACAATGAGCAGTTCTTC.

This clonotype was picked up many times. V gene TRBV7-2 combines with J gene TRBJ1-5; D is unclear. Trimming took 6 bases from V and 0 from J, leaving 3 bases between them. The CDR3 spans 12 residues. Germline V gives CDR1 SGHTA, CDR2 FQGNSA. This CDR3 reads CASRYSNQPQHF. The CDR3 bases are TGTGCCAGCAGATATAGCAATCAGCCCCAGCATTTT.

This clonotype came up many times. Here the CDR3 DNA reads TGCGCCAGCACCCCCTCGGGTACCGGGGAGCTGTTTTTT. Amino acid sequence: CASTPSGTGELFF. The rearrangement joins TRBV5-1 to TRBJ2-2; D is undetermined. Germline V CDR1 and CDR2: SGHRS, YFSETQ. There are 13 residues in the CDR3. V dropped 6 bases and J dropped 5 bases, with 11 bases sitting between them.

This clonotype was recorded a few times. The V call is TRBV20-1, the J call TRBJ1-2; no firm D call. The CDR3 runs to 13 residues. Deletions cut 3 bases from V and 8 bases from J, with 16 bases between. Germline assignment: CDR1 DFQATT and CDR2 SNEGSKA (reference sequence). CDR3 loop: CSARDPRTGGYTF. CDR3 sequence (DNA): TGCAGTGCTAGGGATCCGAGGACGGGAGGCTACACCTTC.

This clonotype was detected many times. The V gene is TRBV9, the J gene TRBJ2-3; TRBD2 matches at 9 bases. V was pared by 4 bases and J by 2 bases, with 11 bases of the junction left unmatched. The CDR3 totals 17 residues. Germline V gives CDR1 SGDLS, CDR2 YYNGEE. CDR3 sequence: CASSPLGAGGPTDTQYF. CDR3 nucleotide sequence: TGTGCCAGCAGCCCTCTAGGGGCGGGAGGGCCCACAGATACGCAGTATTTT.

This clonotype was observed many times. J is TRBJ1-5 and V is TRBV28; 7 bases line up with TRBD1. The CDR3 sequence is 17 residues long. The germline V gene has CDR1 MDHEN and CDR2 SYDVKM. J gave up 1 base and V 5 bases, and 11 bases lay outside the gene matches. This CDR3 is CASSLRQGKQSNQPQHF. The CDR3 DNA sequence: TGTGCCAGCAGTCTTCGACAGGGTAAGCAGAGCAATCAGCCCCAGCATTTT. Combining the CDR3 with reference TRBV28 and TRBJ1-5 gives the whole variable domain DVKVTQSSRYLVKRTGEKVFLECVQDMDHENMFWYRQDPGLGLRLIYFSYDVKMKEKGDIPEGYSVSREKKERFSLILESASTNQTSMYLCASSLRQGKQSNQPQHFGDGTRLSIL.

This clonotype was picked up many times. The chain carries TRBV6-5 and TRBJ2-5, with no clear D. Between the trimmed V and J ends, which lost 3 bases and 2 bases, there was a span of 13 bases. The CDR3 runs 15 residues. Germline CDR1 reads MNHEY; CDR2 reads SVGAGI. CDR3 residues: CASSYLTEEQETQYF. CDR3 bases: TGTGCCAGCAGTTATTTAACTGAGGAACAAGAGACCCAGTACTTC.

This clonotype was found a few times. V is TRBV2 and J is TRBJ2-3, with TRBD2 matching over 13 bases. With V trimmed by 7 bases and J by 2 bases, 6 bases remained unmatched. The CDR3 runs to 16 residues. Germline assignment: CDR1 SNHLY and CDR2 FYNNEI. This CDR3 is CASNRLAGGITDTQYF. The CDR3 DNA follows: TGTGCCAGCAACAGACTAGCGGGAGGAATCACAGATACGCAGTATTTT.

At least ten counts were recorded for this clonotype. This chain uses TRBV5-1 with TRBJ2-3, with D possibly matching TRBD2 (6 bases). The length of the CDR3 is 15 residues. Looked up from germline, CDR1 is SGHRS and CDR2 is YFSETQ. Trimming took 2 bases from V and 1 from J, leaving 11 bases between them. The CDR3 protein is CASSFNGGGTDTQYF. CDR3 coding DNA: TGCGCCAGCAGCTTCAACGGGGGAGGCACAGATACGCAGTATTTT.

The CDR3 sequence is CASSVDRKEQYF. The CDR3, as DNA: TGTGCCAGCAGCGTAGACAGGAAGGAGCAGTACTTC. J is TRBJ2-7 and V is TRBV6-5, with D perhaps TRBD1 (6 bases). CDR3 size: 12 residues. The germline gives CDR1 MNHEY, CDR2 SVGAGI. Deletions cut 6 bases from V and 7 bases from J, with 13 bases between.

The rearrangement joins TRBV28 to TRBJ2-3; D uncertain. The V and J ends lost 3 bases and 4 bases respectively, with 11 bases between them. The CDR3 covers 14 residues. Per the germline V gene, CDR1 is MDHEN and CDR2 is SYDVKM. The CDR3 is CASSLANRPDTQYF. CDR3 sequence (DNA): TGTGCCAGCAGTTTGGCTAACCGACCAGATACGCAGTATTTT.

A few counts support this clonotype. The V and J genes are TRBV7-6 and TRBJ2-3; 9 nucleotides match TRBD2. In germline, CDR1 is SGHVS, CDR2 FNYEAQ. V lost 1 base, J lost 4 bases, and 6 bases stayed unmatched. The CDR3 is 16 residues long. CDR3 amino acids: CASSLVGGRAADTQYF. The CDR3, as DNA: TGTGCCAGCAGCTTAGTCGGCGGGAGGGCCGCAGATACGCAGTATTTT. The full variable domain, in which reference TRBV7-6 and TRBJ2-3 provide the parts outside the CDR3, is GAGVSQSPRYKVTKRGQDVALRCDPISGHVSLYWYRQALGQGPEFLTYFNYEAQQDKSGLPNDRFSAERPEGSISTLTIQRTEQRDSAMYRCASSLVGGRAADTQYFGPGTRLTVL.

Turning to this clonotype: The CDR3 ends on some other residue instead of the conserved phenylalanine or tryptophan, so this is likely a read error. This chain connects TRBV5-4 to TRBJ2-7; 10 nucleotides align to TRBD1. Germline V lookup: CDR1 SGHNT, CDR2 YYREEE (reference sequence). The V segment lost 2 bases and the J segment 3 bases; nucleotides outside the gene matches: 2. This CDR3 is 14 amino acids long. The CDR3 is CASSFGTGVYEQYL. DNA for the CDR3: TGTGCCAGCAGCTTCGGGACAGGGGTCTACGAGCAGTACTTA.

This clonotype has ten or more counts. CDR3 in amino acids: CAIRGDREKLFF. The CDR3 DNA sequence: TGCGCTATTAGGGGGGACAGAGAAAAACTGTTTTTT. The rearrangement joins TRBV29-1 to TRBJ1-4; 7 bases are a match to TRBD1. Germline CDR1 SQVTM, CDR2 ANQGSEA. The CDR3 covers 12 residues.

This clonotype was detected a few times. The chain couples TRBV6-2 or TRBV6-3 to TRBJ2-5, with 7 bases identical to TRBD1. Germline lookup yields CDR1 MNHEY and CDR2 SVGEGT. CDR3 size: 15 residues. The trim removed 6 bases at V and 2 bases at J, leaving 9 bases unmatched. CDR3 sequence reads: CASSPGQADQETQYF. The DNA for the CDR3 is TGTGCCAGCAGCCCCGGACAGGCGGATCAAGAGACCCAGTACTTC.

This rearrangement joins TRBV29-1 to TRBJ1-2, with a weak D call TRBD1 (6 bases). Germline V CDR1 and CDR2: SQVTM, ANQGSEA. Trimming left V 0 bases short and J 8 bases short, with 16 bases between. The CDR3 runs to 14 residues. CDR3: CSVEDLEQGRGYTF. CDR3 in DNA: TGCAGCGTTGAAGACCTGGAACAGGGCCGCGGCTACACCTTC.

This clonotype appeared many times. The chain recombines TRBV5-1 with TRBJ2-5; 9 nucleotides align to TRBD1. With V trimmed by 4 bases and J by 2 bases, 3 bases remained unmatched. The CDR3 spans 14 residues. Germline CDR1 reads SGHRS; CDR2 reads YFSETQ. CDR3 region: CASSRTGEQETQYF. The DNA of the CDR3 is TGCGCCAGCAGCCGGACAGGGGAGCAAGAGACCCAGTACTTC.

This clonotype has a count of ten or more. This sequence joins TRBV7-2 and TRBJ2-7; D gene ambiguous. The V gene lost 2 bases and the J gene lost 5 bases, with 19 bases spanning the gap. CDR1 is SGHTA and CDR2 is FQGNSA in the germline V gene. The CDR3 runs 16 residues. The DNA for the CDR3 is TGTGCCAGCAGCTTATTGGCGGTTACGACTCTTAACGAGCAGTACTTC. Protein sequence: CASSLLAVTTLNEQYF. Based on the CDR3 plus reference TRBV7-2 and TRBJ2-7, the full variable domain is GAGVSQSPSNKVTEKGKDVELRCDPISGHTALYWYRQSLGQGLEFLIYFQGNSAPDKSGLPSDRFSAERTGGSVSTLTIQRTQQEDSAVYLCASSLLAVTTLNEQYFGPGTRLTVT.

This clonotype was seen only a few times. V is TRBV4-3 and J is TRBJ2-7; 9 bases align to TRBD1. CDR3 length: 18 amino acids. J was trimmed by 2 bases and V by 0 bases; bases with no gene match: 11. In germline, CDR1 is LGHNA, CDR2 YSLEER. The CDR3 spells CASSQDSIMGTGTYEQYF. CDR3 nucleotide sequence: TGCGCCAGCAGCCAAGATTCCATCATGGGGACAGGGACCTACGAGCAGTACTTC.

This clonotype was observed a few times. This rearrangement joins TRBV6-5 to TRBJ2-2; the match to TRBD2 covers 15 bases. The V gene end was trimmed by 9 bases and the J gene end by 4 bases; junction bases not matched to a gene: 9. CDR3 length: 17 amino acids. Germline assignment: CDR1 MNHEY and CDR2 SVGAGI. This chain's CDR3 is CASLGTSGRSTTGELFF. The CDR3 nucleotides read TGTGCCAGTTTAGGGACTAGCGGGAGGAGTACCACCGGGGAGCTGTTTTTT.

This clonotype was detected a few times. The V gene is TRBV4-3, the J gene TRBJ2-7, with D perhaps TRBD1 (6 bases). The V gene's germline CDR1 is LGHNA and CDR2 YSLEER. The V end lost 4 bases, the J end lost 3 bases, and 13 bases lay between the germline ends. The CDR3 consists of 14 residues. In nucleotides, the CDR3 is TGCGCCAGCAGCCGGGACACCATGATCTACGAGCAGTACTTC. It is translated as CASSRDTMIYEQYF.

The chain combines TRBV29-1 with TRBJ2-2; D remains ambiguous. Germline assignment: CDR1 SQVTM and CDR2 ANQGSEA. CDR3 length equals 11 residues. Trimming pared 4 bases from V and 4 bases from J, leaving 4 bases between. CDR3 nucleotide sequence: TGCAGCGTTGGGATCACCGGGGAGCTGTTTTTT. Translated: CSVGITGELFF.

This clonotype was found many times. The rearrangement joins TRBV14 to TRBJ2-7, with D perhaps given as TRBD1 or TRBD2 (5 bases each). Trimming took 2 bases from V and 2 from J, leaving 22 bases between them. CDR1 SGHDN and CDR2 FVKESK come from the germline V gene. CDR3 length equals 18 residues. The CDR3 loop is CASSQTQGEHELPYEQYF. The DNA for the CDR3 is TGTGCCAGCAGCCAAACGCAGGGAGAACATGAACTTCCCTACGAGCAGTACTTC. The full variable domain, with the rest looked up from reference TRBV14 and TRBJ2-7, is EAGVTQFPSHSVIEKGQTVTLRCDPISGHDNLYWYRRVMGKEIKFLLHFVKESKQDESGMPNNRFLAERTGGTYSTLKVQPAELEDSGVYFCASSQTQGEHELPYEQYFGPGTRLTVT.

The sample holds many counts of this clonotype. This chain links TRBV5-1 with TRBJ1-1; weak D call: TRBD1 (5 bases). The CDR3 length is 15 residues. Trimming cost V 4 bases and J 5 bases, with 18 bases left between them. The germline V gene has CDR1 SGHRS and CDR2 YFSETQ. The CDR3 nucleotides read TGCGCCAGCAGCCGTGGGACGGGAGGGCCAACTGAAGCTTTCTTT. Protein product: CASSRGTGGPTEAFF. Drawing the rest from reference TRBV5-1 and TRBJ1-1, the complete variable domain is KAGVTQTPRYLIKTRGQQVTLSCSPISGHRSVSWYQQTPGQGLQFLFEYFSETQRNKGNFPGRFSGRQFSNSRSEMNVSTLELGDSALYLCASSRGTGGPTEAFFGQGTRLTVV.

This clonotype was seen a handful of times. V usage is TRBV12-3 or TRBV12-4 and J usage is TRBJ1-4; D ambiguous. The CDR3 extends over 14 amino acids. Trimming shortened V by 6 bases and J by 5 bases, and 13 bases separated the two germline ends. In DNA form, the CDR3 reads TGTGCCAGCAGGTTCCGGGCTCCAAATGAAAAACTGTTTTTT. Its translation: CASRFRAPNEKLFF.

The chain combines TRBV29-1 with TRBJ2-7; perhaps TRBD1 as D (6 bases). This CDR3 is 14 amino acids long. The V end lost 3 bases, the J end lost 3 bases, and 15 bases lay between the germline ends. The V gene's germline CDR1 is SQVTM and CDR2 ANQGSEA. The CDR3 coding sequence is TGCAGCGTTGAGAAGACAGGACCCATCTACGAGCAGTACTTC. Amino acids: CSVEKTGPIYEQYF.

V and J are TRBV2 and TRBJ2-2; 8 nucleotides agree with TRBD1. The CDR3 is 18 amino acids. The J segment lost 0 bases and the V segment lost 5 bases, leaving 11 bases of the junction unmatched. The V gene's germline CDR1 is SNHLY and CDR2 FYNNEI. The CDR3 DNA reads TGTGCCAGCAGTCGCAATACGGGACAGGCGCCGAACACCGGGGAGCTGTTTTTT. Amino acid sequence: CASSRNTGQAPNTGELFF. Variable domain in full (rest from reference TRBV2 and TRBJ2-2): EPEVTQTPSHQVTQMGQEVILRCVPISNHLYFYWYRQILGQKVEFLVSFYNNEISEKSEIFDDQFSVERPDGSNFTLKIRSTKLEDSAMYFCASSRNTGQAPNTGELFFGEGSRLTVL.

This chain connects TRBV12-3 or TRBV12-4 to TRBJ1-4; 9 bases match TRBD1. This CDR3 comprises 15 residues. With V trimmed by 5 bases and J by 10 bases, 11 bases remained unmatched. This CDR3 reads CASSPRTGVRGKLFF. In DNA form, the CDR3 reads TGTGCCAGCAGTCCTAGGACAGGGGTCCGTGGAAAACTGTTTTTT.

This clonotype has a handful of counts. The chain combines TRBV7-9 with TRBJ2-5; D not certain. Trimming took off 4 bases at V and 2 bases at J, with 20 bases between the two ends. From germline, CDR1 is SEHNR and CDR2 FQNEAQ (reference sequence). The CDR3 totals 17 residues. CDR3 DNA sequence: TGTGCCAGCAGCTCCTTACCCCATAAGGCCAGGCAAGAGACCCAGTACTTC. This encodes CASSSLPHKARQETQYF.